The 8 T cell receptor beta chains reported below all come from one sample, sequenced in a study of cytotoxic CD8 clonotypes in ibrutinib-treated CLL. Clones were sequenced by immunoSEQ multiplex PCR, and TCRdb holds only the in-frame ones, with some missing. This table has 140,000 to 150,000 clones, 70% to 80% appearing once. The sample consisted of PBMCs, taken after 24 months of ibrutinib treatment. The receptors were gathered from a human donor with chronic lymphocytic leukemia.

The V call is TRBV6-6, the J call TRBJ1-4, with no clear D. This CDR3 is built from 13 residues. V lost 8 bases, J lost 7 bases, and 14 bases lay in between. CDR1 is MNHNY and CDR2 is SVGAGI in the germline V gene (reference sequence). The CDR3 bases are TGTGCCAGCCGATCACACGCAAGTGAAAAACTGTTTTTT. This encodes CASRSHASEKLFF.

The chain carries TRBV4-2 and TRBJ2-1; a weak D match, TRBD1 (6 bases). V lost 1 base and J lost 4, with 14 bases in between. This CDR3 is built from 16 residues. Germline V gene sequence: CDR1 LGHNA, CDR2 YNFKEQ. CDR3 bases: TGTGCCAGCAGCCAAGTTCCGGGACAAGGATACAATGAGCAGTTCTTC. It specifies CASSQVPGQGYNEQFF.

The chain is built from TRBV7-9 and TRBJ2-7, with TRBD1 matching over 8 bases. The germline V gene has CDR1 SEHNR and CDR2 FQNEAQ (reference sequence). This CDR3 is 14 amino acids long. The junction had 5 bases not matched to a gene; V was cut back by 1 base and J by 6 bases. In DNA form, the CDR3 reads TGTGCCAGCAGCTTAGTGGGCAGGGGGCTCGAGCAGTACTTC. As protein: CASSLVGRGLEQYF.

The chain couples TRBV6-6 to TRBJ2-5; D ambiguous. The CDR3 loop spans 11 amino acids. Looked up from germline, CDR1 is MNHNY and CDR2 is SVGAGI (reference sequence). The V gene lost 6 bases and the J gene lost 9 bases, with 11 bases spanning the gap. CDR3 protein: CASSQGSAQYF. In DNA form, the CDR3 reads TGTGCCAGCAGCCAAGGGTCGGCCCAGTACTTC.

The genes are TRBV20-1 and TRBJ2-1; D uncertain. Germline lookup yields CDR1 DFQATT and CDR2 SNEGSKA (reference sequence). The CDR3 is made up of 11 amino acids. Trimming shortened V by 6 bases and J by 3 bases, and 6 bases separated the two germline ends. Here the CDR3 reads CSAPIYNEQFF. In DNA form, the CDR3 reads TGCAGTGCCCCGATCTACAATGAGCAGTTCTTC.

There are a few counts of this clone. The rearrangement uses TRBV28 and TRBJ1-6; the D gene is possibly TRBD1 (5 bases). V was shortened by 5 bases and J by 0 bases, with 8 bases between the two germline ends. The CDR3 runs 15 residues. Germline V gene lookup returns CDR1 MDHEN and CDR2 SYDVKM. The CDR3 reads CASSQGDSYNSPLHF. The DNA for the CDR3 is TGTGCCAGCAGTCAAGGGGACTCCTATAATTCACCCCTCCACTTT.

The V gene is TRBV7-2, the J gene TRBJ2-3, with 10 nucleotides matching TRBD2. Germline V gene lookup returns CDR1 SGHTA and CDR2 FQGNSA. The V segment lost 5 bases and the J segment 2 bases; nucleotides outside the gene matches: 4. The CDR3 has 15 residues. The DNA for the CDR3 is TGTGCCAGCAGCCCACTAGCGGGGTTCACAGATACGCAGTATTTT. It is translated as CASSPLAGFTDTQYF.

This chain connects TRBV5-5 to TRBJ1-1, with 8 bases fitting TRBD1. The V gene end was trimmed by 4 bases and the J gene end by 4 bases; junction bases not matched to a gene: 3. Germline-derived CDR1 and CDR2 are SGHKS and YYEKEE (reference sequence). The CDR3 has 13 amino acids. CDR3 bases: TGTGCCAGCAGCCGAGACAGGGGCACTGAAGCTTTCTTT. Protein product: CASSRDRGTEAFF.